These 10 T cell receptor beta chains came from one sample sequenced in a study of T cell responses to AZD1222 COVID-19 vaccine. Libraries were prepared by immunoSEQ multiplex PCR; TCRdb keeps only in-frame clonotypes and omits some of them. The table has 80,000 or so clones, around 90% seen once. The starting material was peripheral blood, obtained on day 0 of AZD1222 vaccination. These TCRs come from an adult in good health.

V usage is TRBV5-4 and J usage is TRBJ1-6, with no clear D. The V gene lost 4 bases and the J gene lost 6 bases, with 17 bases spanning the gap. Germline lookup yields CDR1 SGHNT and CDR2 YYREEE (reference sequence). CDR3 length equals 16 residues. The DNA for the CDR3 is TGTGCCAGCAGCCCTTTCGGGGAGGTTCTTAATTCACCCCTCCACTTT. Translated: CASSPFGEVLNSPLHF.

The CDR3 here is CSATPSDTQYF. The CDR3 DNA follows: TGCAGTGCTACCCCATCAGATACGCAGTATTTT. The J gene is TRBJ2-3, the V gene TRBV20-1; D is undetermined. Trimming took off 4 bases at V and 4 bases at J, with 6 bases between the two ends. From germline, CDR1 is DFQATT and CDR2 SNEGSKA (reference sequence). The CDR3 contains 11 residues.

The chain couples TRBV7-8 to TRBJ2-3; D is ambiguous. Per the germline V gene, CDR1 is SGHVS and CDR2 is FQNEAQ. The V end was cut by 5 bases, the J end by 5 bases, with 17 bases between. The CDR3 has 15 residues. CDR3 sequence (DNA): TGTGCCAGCAGCCGTCCAAGGTCCAGCGAAGATACGCAGTATTTT. It translates to CASSRPRSSEDTQYF.

The CDR3 loop is CASSPDRSSYEQYF. Here the CDR3 DNA reads TGTGCCAGCAGCCCAGACAGGAGCTCCTACGAGCAGTACTTC. V usage is TRBV7-2 and J usage is TRBJ2-7; the D gene is possibly TRBD1 (6 bases). From germline, CDR1 is SGHTA and CDR2 FQGNSA. The V end was cut by 5 bases, the J end by 0 bases, with 11 bases between. CDR3 size: 14 residues.

The rearrangement joins TRBV5-8 to TRBJ2-7; 9 bases agree with TRBD2. The CDR3 spans 15 residues. Germline CDR1 is SGHTS and CDR2 is YDEGEE. After removal of 2 bases from V and 4 bases from J, the junction contained 7 bases not matched to a gene. CDR3 sequence (DNA): TGTGCCAGCAGCTTCGGACTAGCGCCTCGATACGAGCAGTACTTC. Protein sequence: CASSFGLAPRYEQYF.

The rearrangement joins TRBV29-1 to TRBJ1-1; 7 bases agree with TRBD1. The CDR3 contains 12 residues. Germline values: CDR1 SQVTM, CDR2 ANQGSEA. J gave up 11 bases and V 6 bases, and 12 bases lay outside the gene matches. The CDR3 DNA is TGCAGCGTACTTAGAGGGGGCGCGGATGCTTTCTTT. It yields the protein CSVLRGGADAFF.

This sequence joins TRBV4-1 and TRBJ2-2; TRBD1 aligns across 10 bases. Germline trimming cut 2 bases from V and 7 bases from J; bases unmatched to any gene: 13. In germline, CDR1 is MGHRA, CDR2 YSYEKL. This CDR3 is 18 amino acids long. CDR3: CASSQSVGTGDMIGELFF. The CDR3 bases are TGCGCCAGCAGCCAAAGTGTAGGGACAGGGGATATGATCGGGGAGCTGTTTTTT.

The rearrangement joins TRBV7-9 to TRBJ2-3; a weak D match, TRBD2 (6 bases). V was clipped by 1 base and J by 8 bases, with 16 bases between them. The length of the CDR3 is 15 residues. Germline CDR1 SEHNR, CDR2 FQNEAQ (reference sequence). CDR3 amino acids: CASSLEASGAGTQYF. The CDR3 DNA is TGTGCCAGCAGCTTAGAGGCTTCGGGAGCGGGTACGCAGTATTTT.

The chain couples TRBV6-1 to TRBJ2-3, with a weak D call TRBD2 (5 bases). Germline V gives CDR1 MNHNS, CDR2 SASEGT. The CDR3 has 16 residues. The V end was cut by 4 bases, the J end by 7 bases, with 21 bases between. In nucleotides, the CDR3 is TGTGCCAGCAGTGCCAGGTTTGAGGCCCGGGGTAATACGCAGTATTTT. It yields the protein CASSARFEARGNTQYF.

The chain uses TRBV5-8 and TRBJ2-1, with unresolved D. V shed 0 bases and J shed 6 bases, with 13 bases lying between them. Per the germline V gene, CDR1 is SGHTS and CDR2 is YDEGEE. There are 15 residues in the CDR3. CDR3 amino acids: CASSLAVTRFNEQFF. The CDR3 DNA reads as TGTGCCAGCAGCTTGGCGGTAACCAGGTTCAATGAGCAGTTCTTC.